Presented here are 18 T cell receptor beta chains from one specimen sequenced in a study of regulatory T cells in long-lasting Graves disease. Time point noted: newly diagnosed GD, antithyroid drugs for less than 3 months. PBMCs were the source of the RNA used for TCR sequencing. Library construction for TCR beta used iRepertoire HTBI primers and Arm-PCR of CDR3 regions. TCRdb re-called the multiplex PCR reads with MiXCR, one entry per CDR3 protein. This sample carries 360,000 or so distinct CDR3 sequences, 12% of them seen once, and the ten largest clones take 18%. These data were likewise used in another study, on T cells in Graves' hyperthyroidism and ophthalmopathy.

Sequencing was performed on peripheral blood mononuclear cells (PBMCs), taken at new diagnosis, from a patient treated with antithyroid drugs. The receptors originated from a woman aged 18-29 years with Graves disease.

This clonotype was found a few times. This chain uses TRBV12-5 with TRBJ1-5; no clear D gene. Trimming removed 7 bases at V and 8 bases at J, with 9 bases between. Germline values: CDR1 LGHNT, CDR2 FRNRAP. This CDR3 has 11 amino acids. The CDR3 DNA follows: TGTGCTAGTGCCCAGAAGGAGCCCCAGCATTTT. Its translation is CASAQKEPQHF.

This clonotype was found many times. This rearrangement joins TRBV7-8 to TRBJ1-1; 7 bases match TRBD1. The germline gives CDR1 SGHVS, CDR2 FQNEAQ. The CDR3 spans 14 residues. V dropped 5 bases and J dropped 5; count of bases not matched to a gene: 8. In nucleotides, the CDR3 is TGTGCCAGCAGCCGACAGGGCGGGAGAACTGAAGCTTTCTTT. Protein: CASSRQGGRTEAFF.

This clonotype was recorded many times. This chain uses TRBV27 with TRBJ2-3; the D is unclear. Trimming removed 8 bases at V and 0 bases at J, with 15 bases between. The CDR3 consists of 15 residues. Per germline, CDR1 MNHEY and CDR2 SMNVEV (reference sequence). CDR3 in DNA: TGTGCCAGCGGTGGTGCGGATTCTAGCACAGATACGCAGTATTTT. It yields the protein CASGGADSSTDTQYF.

The V and J genes are TRBV19 and TRBJ2-3, with 9 bases matching TRBD2. The J segment lost 2 bases and the V segment lost 3 bases, leaving 3 bases of the junction unmatched. Germline assignment: CDR1 LNHDA and CDR2 SQIVND (reference sequence). This CDR3 is 15 amino acids long. CDR3 DNA sequence: TGTGCCAGTAGTATTGCTAGCGGGGTCACAGATACGCAGTATTTT. The encoded protein is CASSIASGVTDTQYF.

This clonotype appeared a single time. Just one base apart from a much larger clone, this may be a read error. The chain joins TRBV6-1 to TRBJ1-1; 10 bases line up with TRBD1. The CDR3 contains 15 residues. CDR1 is MNHNS, CDR2 SASEGT, per germline. CDR3 region: CVSRLTGGRGTEAFF. The CDR3 DNA is TGTGTCAGCAGGTTGACAGGGGGCAGGGGAACTGAAGCTTTCTTT.

This clonotype was recorded at least ten times. The V call is TRBV6-9, the J call TRBJ1-2; D remains unclear. Germline CDR1 MNHGY, CDR2 SVAAGI. V lost 3 bases and J lost 6, with 11 bases in between. CDR3 length: 13 amino acids. DNA of the CDR3: TGTGCCAGCAGTTACCGGGCCGTGGATGGCTACACCTTC. Translating it yields CASSYRAVDGYTF.

This chain joins TRBV20-1 and TRBJ1-3; possible D gene TRBD1, 5 bases. The germline V and J ends were trimmed by 0 bases and 2 bases, with 26 bases remaining between them. Germline lookup yields CDR1 DFQATT and CDR2 SNEGSKA (reference sequence). CDR3 length: 20 residues. In DNA, the CDR3 is TGCAGTGCTAGAGATCACCAAAACGGATGGCAGGGCAAAACTGGAAACACCATATATTTT. Protein: CSARDHQNGWQGKTGNTIYF.

Worth noting for this clonotype: A much larger clone sits a single nucleotide away, making a read error possible. This chain joins TRBV5-5 and TRBJ2-7; 8 bases are shared with TRBD1. V lost 4 bases, J lost 4 bases, and 10 bases stayed unmatched. Germline-derived CDR1 and CDR2 are SGHKS and YYEKEE (reference sequence). The CDR3 consists of 15 residues. As DNA, the CDR3 is TGTGCCAGCAGCCCAGCAGGACAGGGCTTATACGAGCAGTACTTC. Encoded protein: CASSPAGQGLYEQYF.

This clonotype showed up many times. This chain connects TRBV24-1 to TRBJ1-1; no reliable D call. From germline, CDR1 is KGHDR and CDR2 SFDVKD. This CDR3 has 13 residues. Deletions cut 4 bases from V and 1 base from J, with 6 bases between. CDR3 coding DNA: TGTGCCACCAGTGAAGCCGGGAACACTGAAGCTTTCTTT. Protein product: CATSEAGNTEAFF.

This clonotype was observed many times. The V and J genes are TRBV3-1 and TRBJ2-2; D uncertain. The germline V and J ends were trimmed by 3 bases and 0 bases, with 8 bases remaining between them. The CDR3 runs 15 residues. CDR1 and CDR2 from the germline V gene are LGHDT and YNNKEL (reference sequence). CDR3: CASSQTTTNTGELFF. CDR3 nucleotides: TGTGCCAGCAGCCAGACGACAACGAACACCGGGGAGCTGTTTTTT.

This clonotype was counted many times. The chain joins TRBV10-3 to TRBJ2-1; 9 bases map to TRBD1. The V segment lost 5 bases and the J segment 6 bases; nucleotides outside the gene matches: 11. The CDR3 contains 16 residues. CDR1 is ENHRY, CDR2 SYGVKD, per germline. The DNA of the CDR3 is TGTGCCATCAGTCCCGGTCCGGGACAGGGTCGCAATGAGCAGTTCTTC. Residues: CAISPGPGQGRNEQFF.

This clonotype was counted a few times. The chain is built from TRBV12-5 and TRBJ1-2; D gene ambiguous. CDR1 and CDR2 (germline): LGHNT, FRNRAP. This CDR3 contains 14 residues. V was trimmed by 0 bases and J by 0 bases, leaving 5 bases between them. The CDR3 nucleotides are TGTGCTAGTGGTTTGGTAAGACCTAACTATGGCTACACCTTC. It translates to CASGLVRPNYGYTF.

The chain joins TRBV27 to TRBJ2-1; tentatively, D is TRBD1 (6 bases). CDR3 size: 13 residues. Trimming removed 2 bases from V and 8 bases from J, with 10 bases in between. Germline values: CDR1 MNHEY, CDR2 SMNVEV (reference sequence). The CDR3 nucleotides read TGTGCCAGCAGTTTACCATACAGGGATGAGCAGTTCTTC. Translation: CASSLPYRDEQFF.

CDR3 bases: TGTGCCAGCAGCCGACGGCCGGACACCGGGGAGCTGTTTTTT. As protein: CASSRRPDTGELFF. The V gene is TRBV11-2, the J gene TRBJ2-2, with D unresolved. V lost 5 bases and J lost 3, with 10 bases in between. This CDR3 spans 14 amino acids. Germline lookup yields CDR1 SGHAT and CDR2 FQNNGV.

A word on this clonotype: A read error is likely here: a far larger clone is one base away. The J gene is TRBJ1-1, the V gene TRBV7-9; the D gene is possibly TRBD1 (5 bases). This CDR3 comprises 17 residues. From germline, CDR1 is SEHNR and CDR2 FQNEAQ (reference sequence). V was trimmed by 7 bases and J by 1 base, leaving 22 bases between them. CDR3 loop: CASTSGGGTKPNTEAFF. In nucleotides, the CDR3 is TGTGCCAGCACCTCCGGTGGGGGGACTAAACCGAACACTGAAGCTTTCTTT.

V usage is TRBV4-3 and J usage is TRBJ2-2, with D perhaps matching TRBD2 (5 bases). Germline assignment: CDR1 LGHNA and CDR2 YSLEER. The CDR3 loop spans 15 amino acids. The V end lost 1 base, the J end lost 6 bases, and 12 bases lay between the germline ends. This chain's CDR3 is CASSQGMRAAGELFF. The CDR3 DNA sequence: TGCGCCAGCAGCCAAGGCATGCGGGCGGCCGGGGAGCTGTTTTTT.

A few counts support this clonotype. The chain carries TRBV5-4 and TRBJ2-3, with D unclear. CDR3 length: 13 amino acids. The V gene lost 5 bases and the J gene lost 7 bases, with 14 bases spanning the gap. Germline V gene sequence: CDR1 SGHNT, CDR2 YYREEE (reference sequence). In DNA, the CDR3 is TGTGCCAGCAGTTTCGCGGAGCCAAATACGCAGTATTTT. Its translation is CASSFAEPNTQYF.

The rearrangement uses TRBV7-9 and TRBJ1-2; D not resolved. The germline gives CDR1 SEHNR, CDR2 FQNEAQ (reference sequence). Trimming pared 5 bases from V and 6 bases from J, leaving 22 bases between. The CDR3 contains 16 residues. CDR3 in amino acids: CASSLSGFSKKDGYTF. In DNA, the CDR3 is TGTGCCAGCAGCCTGTCGGGGTTCTCGAAAAAGGATGGCTACACCTTC. The whole variable domain, remainder taken from reference TRBV7-9 and TRBJ1-2, is DTGVSQNPRHKITKRGQNVTFRCDPISEHNRLYWYRQTLGQGPEFLTYFQNEAQLEKSRLLSDRFSAERPKGSFSTLEIQRTEQGDSAMYLCASSLSGFSKKDGYTFGSGTRLTVV.